The clone carrying this TCR beta chain was observed many times. The antigen remains unidentified. Healthy Caucasians were all of the donors. Unique molecular identifiers were present on cDNA, and template switching added a universal primer site. TCRdb reprocessed the 5' RACE reads with MiXCR, giving one entry per CDR3 protein. The sample consists of a few hundred thousand distinct CDR3 sequences, approximately 8.5% of them appearing once. The source of the sample is a study of identical twins. Findings of the study overall: Sequences that were beta out-of-frame showed weaker excess twin sharing.

The sample also formed part of further work on yellow fever vaccine responses in identical twins.

The clonotype comes from a woman under 30 in good health. Sample: memory (CD45RO+) T cells sorted from blood.

As DNA, the CDR3 is TGTGCCAGCAGTTACTCGATGACAGTATATTATGGCTACACCTTC. Its protein is CASSYSMTVYYGYTF. V is TRBV6-5 and J is TRBJ1-2; D is possibly TRBD1 (5 bases). This CDR3 has 15 amino acids. Looked up from germline, CDR1 is MNHEY and CDR2 is SVGAGI. Trimming removed 0 bases at V and 5 bases at J, with 13 bases between.